Listed here are 9 T cell receptor beta chains from one sample, sequenced in a study of blood T cell repertoires in COVID-19. Repertoires were generated with immunoSEQ multiplex PCR, while TCRdb's copy carries only in-frame clones and drops some. The sample has 120,000 to 150,000 clones, just under 90% seen once. Specimen: peripheral blood. The receptor set was obtained from a woman aged 40-49 years with acute or convalescent COVID-19.

The chain is built from TRBV7-9 and TRBJ1-2; D is perhaps TRBD1 (6 bases). Trimming cost V 4 bases and J 10 bases, with 16 bases left between them. The CDR3 runs to 13 residues. Germline V gives CDR1 SEHNR, CDR2 FQNEAQ (reference sequence). This CDR3 reads CASSSDSLRDYTF. CDR3 in DNA: TGTGCCAGCAGCTCGGACAGCCTACGAGACTACACCTTC.

The chain joins TRBV13 to TRBJ1-2; TRBD1 might be the D (5 bases). The CDR3 is 15 residues long. V was shortened by 5 bases and J by 8 bases, with 21 bases between the two germline ends. Germline CDR1 reads PRHDT; CDR2 reads FYEKMQ (reference sequence). CDR3: CASSGGTARPSGYTF. The CDR3 DNA follows: TGTGCCAGCAGCGGAGGGACGGCCCGGCCCTCCGGCTACACCTTC.

The V call is TRBV5-4, the J call TRBJ2-1; TRBD2 aligns across 7 bases. Unmatched junction bases numbered 8, after V lost 3 bases and J lost 5 bases. The CDR3 has 15 residues. Germline V gene lookup returns CDR1 SGHNT and CDR2 YYREEE (reference sequence). The chain's CDR3 is CASSSRLAIHNEQFF. The CDR3 coding sequence is TGTGCCAGCAGCTCGCGACTAGCTATCCACAATGAGCAGTTCTTC.

The chain employs TRBV15 and TRBJ2-2; the D is unclear. The V end was cut by 0 bases, the J end by 2 bases, with 10 bases between. The CDR3 loop spans 16 amino acids. The germline V gene encodes CDR1 LNHNV and CDR2 YYDKDF (reference sequence). CDR3 in amino acids: CATSRDRGLNTGELFF. CDR3 coding DNA: TGTGCCACCAGCAGAGATAGAGGCCTTAACACCGGGGAGCTGTTTTTT. Variable domain in full (rest from reference TRBV15 and TRBJ2-2): DAMVIQNPRYQVTQFGKPVTLSCSQTLNHNVMYWYQQKSSQAPKLLFHYYDKDFNNEADTPDNFQSRRPNTSFCFLDIRSPGLGDTAMYLCATSRDRGLNTGELFFGEGSRLTVL.

This clone was counted a single time. The limits of the CDR3 on the DNA are not certain, so only TCRdb's listed CDR3 is given. The CDR3 sequence: CAIFAQGTGTSGGYEQYF. The chain is built from TRBV21-1 and TRBJ2-7; TRBD2 is the table's D call, not checked against the DNA. TRBV21-1 is given as a pseudogene. Inclusive of both ends, the CDR3 amounts to 18 amino acids.

The chain employs TRBV16 and TRBJ1-1; the D is unclear. The V gene's germline CDR1 is KGHSY and CDR2 FQNENV. The CDR3 consists of 14 residues. Trimming cost V 4 bases and J 4 bases, with 13 bases left between them. CDR3 nucleotides: TGTGCCAGCAGCCCCAACCGCCCGGGCACTGAAGCTTTCTTT. As protein: CASSPNRPGTEAFF.

The J gene is TRBJ2-1, the V gene TRBV4-1; TRBD2 is a possible D gene (5 bases). This CDR3 comprises 16 residues. Trimming removed 0 bases from V and 0 bases from J, with 9 bases in between. Germline CDR1 MGHRA, CDR2 YSYEKL. In nucleotides, the CDR3 is TGCGCCAGCAGCCAAGAAAGCGGCAGCTCCTACAATGAGCAGTTCTTC. Residues: CASSQESGSSYNEQFF.

The chain employs TRBV4-1 and TRBJ2-2, with D possibly being TRBD1 (5 bases). Germline CDR1 reads MGHRA; CDR2 reads YSYEKL. Trimming took off 4 bases at V and 6 bases at J, with 18 bases between the two ends. The length of the CDR3 is 16 residues. CDR3 loop: CASSPFAGLGPGELFF. The CDR3 region has the DNA TGCGCCAGCAGCCCATTCGCAGGGTTAGGCCCCGGGGAGCTGTTTTTT.

The genes are TRBV7-9 and TRBJ1-2; D is unclear. Germline loops: CDR1 SEHNR, CDR2 FQNEAQ (reference sequence). CDR3 size: 12 residues. V dropped 5 bases and J dropped 2 bases, with 6 bases sitting between them. CDR3 coding DNA: TGTGCCAGCAGCCCCCAGAACTATGGCTACACCTTC. It translates to CASSPQNYGYTF.